The 23 T cell receptor beta chains reported below all come from one sample, sequenced in a study of blood T cell repertoires in COVID-19. TCRdb's table, derived via immunoSEQ multiplex PCR, lists solely in-frame clones and lacks some. The sample contains 300,000 to 400,000 clones, around four fifths of which appear only once. The sequenced material came from peripheral blood. The receptor set was obtained from a man younger than 40 with active or convalescent COVID-19.

This chain connects TRBV18 to TRBJ1-5; D is possibly TRBD1 (6 bases). The CDR3 has 13 amino acids. Germline V gene lookup returns CDR1 KGHSH and CDR2 LQKENI. V lost 6 bases and J lost 5, with 11 bases in between. As DNA, the CDR3 is TGTGCCAGCTCGCCCACAGGGCATCAGCCCCAGCATTTT. This translates into CASSPTGHQPQHF.

This chain links TRBV29-1 with TRBJ1-1; TRBD1 is a possible D gene (5 bases). Germline assignment: CDR1 SQVTM and CDR2 ANQGSEA. CDR3 size: 12 residues. Trimming took 6 bases from V and 0 from J, leaving 8 bases between them. The CDR3 protein is CSVAGLNTEAFF. CDR3 nucleotides: TGCAGCGTCGCGGGACTGAACACTGAAGCTTTCTTT.

The chain's CDR3 is CATSRQPGTGKYNEQFF. In nucleotides, the CDR3 is TGTGCCACCAGCAGACAACCCGGGACTGGCAAATACAATGAGCAGTTCTTC. V and J are TRBV15 and TRBJ2-1; maybe TRBD2 (6 bases). Trimming shortened V by 2 bases and J by 4 bases, and 18 bases separated the two germline ends. CDR1 is LNHNV and CDR2 is YYDKDF in the germline V gene (reference sequence). The CDR3 sequence is 17 residues long.

A remark on this clone: A clone one base away is much larger, so this may be a read error. V and J are TRBV9 and TRBJ1-5; 11 bases are shared with TRBD1. V shed 4 bases and J 2 bases; nucleotides not matched to a gene: 2. Germline CDR1 and CDR2: SGDLS and YYNGEE. CDR3 length: 15 residues. CDR3 nucleotide sequence: TGTGCCAGCAGCCCGGGACAGGGGGGCAATCAGCCCCAGCATTTT. This codes for CASSPGQGGNQPQHF.

The gene calls are TRBV4-3 and TRBJ2-2, with 8 positions matching TRBD1. CDR3 length: 16 amino acids. The V gene end was trimmed by 0 bases and the J gene end by 7 bases; junction bases not matched to a gene: 7. Germline CDR1 reads LGHNA; CDR2 reads YSLEER. Here the CDR3 reads CASSQDPPGGFGELFF. CDR3 DNA sequence: TGCGCCAGCAGCCAAGATCCCCCAGGGGGCTTCGGGGAGCTGTTTTTT.

The chain links TRBV2 to TRBJ1-5, with D unclear. CDR3 length: 14 amino acids. Germline CDR1 reads SNHLY; CDR2 reads FYNNEI. V was trimmed by 3 bases and J by 2 bases, leaving 8 bases between them. The CDR3 reads CASSDRYRNQPQHF. The CDR3 DNA sequence: TGTGCCAGCAGTGACCGTTATCGCAATCAGCCCCAGCATTTT.

The chain joins TRBV7-3 to TRBJ2-5, with 9 bases that match TRBD2. Germline loops: CDR1 SGHTA, CDR2 FQGTGA. With 4 bases clipped from V and 5 bases from J, the junction kept 5 bases outside the gene matches. This CDR3 region has 14 residues. The CDR3 region is CASSSSGTPETQYF. The CDR3 DNA follows: TGTGCCAGCAGCTCTAGCGGGACCCCGGAGACCCAGTACTTC.

This rearrangement joins TRBV28 to TRBJ1-5; D not resolved. Germline V gene data show CDR1 as MDHEN and CDR2 as SYDVKM. V was shortened by 6 bases and J by 2 bases, with 14 bases between the two germline ends. This CDR3 comprises 15 residues. This CDR3 is CASRAPGGRNQPQHF. In DNA form, the CDR3 reads TGTGCCAGCAGAGCTCCGGGAGGGCGCAATCAGCCCCAGCATTTT.

This clone has just a few counts. The chain recombines TRBV7-2 with TRBJ1-6; 7 nucleotides match TRBD1. There are 16 residues in the CDR3. The J segment lost 5 bases and the V segment lost 5 bases, leaving 9 bases of the junction unmatched. In germline, CDR1 is SGHTA, CDR2 FQGNSA. CDR3 nucleotide sequence: TGTGCCAGCAGCCCGAGAGGGGGCCAGAATAATTCACCCCTCCACTTT. Amino acids: CASSPRGGQNNSPLHF.

The chain links TRBV7-2 to TRBJ2-7; TRBD1 agrees at 10 bases. The CDR3 runs 15 residues. Losses at the gene ends were 1 base for V and 5 bases for J; bases not matched to a gene: 5. CDR1 SGHTA and CDR2 FQGNSA come from the germline V gene. This CDR3 is CASSLVGTGAHEQYF. CDR3 in DNA: TGTGCCAGCAGCTTAGTTGGGACAGGGGCCCACGAGCAGTACTTC.

This chain connects TRBV7-8 to TRBJ1-2; TRBD1 agrees at 8 bases. There are 14 residues in the CDR3. The V gene's germline CDR1 is SGHVS and CDR2 FQNEAQ. Germline trimming cut 0 bases from V and 7 bases from J; bases unmatched to any gene: 4. The CDR3 spells CASSLAQGAGGYTF. As DNA, the CDR3 is TGTGCCAGCAGCTTAGCGCAGGGGGCGGGTGGCTACACCTTC.

The chain joins TRBV28 to TRBJ1-3; no firm D call. Germline V gene lookup returns CDR1 MDHEN and CDR2 SYDVKM. With 3 bases removed from V and 3 bases from J, the gap between germline ends came to 18 bases. The CDR3 is 17 amino acids. The CDR3: CASSFSDKPTFGNTIYF. DNA of the CDR3: TGTGCCAGCAGTTTTTCAGACAAGCCAACCTTTGGAAACACCATATATTTT.

The chain combines TRBV23-1 with TRBJ1-4, with no clear D. TRBV23-1 is assigned to the ORF class and has an uncertain function. V lost 9 bases, J lost 8 bases, and 16 bases lay in between. The CDR3 runs 13 residues. CDR3 amino acids: CARRGFKAEKLFF. The CDR3 region has the DNA TGCGCCAGGCGGGGTTTCAAAGCGGAAAAACTGTTTTTT.

This chain connects TRBV19 to TRBJ2-7, with D maybe TRBD1 (5 bases). Trimming took off 5 bases at V and 2 bases at J, with 7 bases between the two ends. The CDR3 length is 12 residues. Germline lookup yields CDR1 LNHDA and CDR2 SQIVND (reference sequence). The CDR3 DNA is TGTGCCAGTAGTGAGACAGCCTACGAGCAGTACTTC. This gives the protein CASSETAYEQYF.

The chain has TRBV4-2 and TRBJ1-2; TRBD1 agrees at 7 bases. The germline CDR1 and CDR2 sequences are LGHNA and YNFKEQ. The CDR3 covers 15 residues. The V and J ends lost 6 bases and 4 bases, in that order; junction bases with no gene match: 11. CDR3 coding DNA: TGTGCCAGCAGTTCCCCGGGACAGACGGTCTATGGCTACACCTTC. Amino acids: CASSSPGQTVYGYTF.

This clone was detected once. The chain joins TRBV24-1 to TRBJ1-2; 7 bases agree with TRBD1. Losses at the gene ends were 5 bases for V and 2 bases for J; bases not matched to a gene: 1. The CDR3 is 13 amino acids. Germline V gives CDR1 KGHDR, CDR2 SFDVKD. This CDR3 reads CATSGGGNYGYTF. CDR3 DNA: TGTGCCACCAGTGGAGGGGGCAACTATGGCTACACCTTC.

The CDR3 region has the DNA TGTGCCAGCAGCTTAGTAGACACTGAAGCTTTCTTT. It translates to CASSLVDTEAFF. V gene TRBV7-9 combines with J gene TRBJ1-1; no clear D gene. Germline CDR1 and CDR2: SEHNR and FQNEAQ (reference sequence). The V end was cut by 1 base, the J end by 3 bases, with 3 bases between. The CDR3 extends over 12 amino acids.

The chain couples TRBV4-2 to TRBJ2-1, with a tentative D call TRBD2 (6 bases). V gave up 4 bases and J gave up 6 bases, with 16 bases separating them. The germline V gene has CDR1 LGHNA and CDR2 YNFKEQ. CDR3 size: 15 residues. This chain's CDR3 is CASSPDTGRSNEQFF. DNA for the CDR3: TGTGCCAGCAGCCCGGACACGGGGAGGTCCAATGAGCAGTTCTTC.

The rearrangement joins TRBV14 to TRBJ2-7; 9 positions agree with TRBD1. V dropped 2 bases and J dropped 5; count of bases not matched to a gene: 4. Germline CDR1 and CDR2: SGHDN and FVKESK. This CDR3 has 14 amino acids. In nucleotides, the CDR3 is TGTGCCAGCAGCCAATCGGGACAGGGCAACGAGCAGTACTTC. Residues: CASSQSGQGNEQYF.

This chain joins TRBV24-1 and TRBJ2-1, with TRBD2 identical over 9 bases. V dropped 4 bases and J dropped 4; count of bases not matched to a gene: 7. The CDR3 runs to 16 residues. The V gene's germline CDR1 is KGHDR and CDR2 SFDVKD. The chain's CDR3 is CATSEVAGDGYNEQFF. Written as DNA, the CDR3 is TGTGCCACCAGTGAGGTAGCGGGGGATGGTTACAATGAGCAGTTCTTC.

CDR3 sequence reads: CASSTGGFYNQPQHF. CDR3 DNA: TGTGCCAGCAGTACAGGGGGCTTTTACAATCAGCCCCAGCATTTT. The chain joins TRBV27 to TRBJ1-5; the match to TRBD1 covers 9 bases. Germline CDR1 and CDR2: MNHEY and SMNVEV (reference sequence). The V segment lost 5 bases and the J segment 3 bases; nucleotides outside the gene matches: 5. The CDR3 runs 15 residues.

As to this clone: Other DNA sequences within the sample encode an identical CDR3. The gene calls are TRBV9 and TRBJ2-1; tentatively, D is TRBD2 (6 bases). V was pared by 3 bases and J by 4 bases, with 8 bases between. Germline CDR1 SGDLS, CDR2 YYNGEE. The CDR3 totals 13 residues. CDR3 loop: CASSGGGYNEQFF. CDR3 DNA sequence: TGTGCCAGCAGCGGTGGGGGGTACAATGAGCAGTTCTTC.

To note about this clone: Sequence at one end of the junction differs from germline and may be a read error. J is TRBJ1-2 and V is TRBV29-1, with a tentative D call TRBD1 (5 bases). There are 13 residues in the CDR3. Per the germline V gene, CDR1 is SQVTM and CDR2 is ANQGSEA. This chain's CDR3 is CSVEDPVTEAPPF. For the CDR3, the DNA is TGCAGCGTTGAAGATCCTGTGACAGAAGCTCCCCCCTTC.